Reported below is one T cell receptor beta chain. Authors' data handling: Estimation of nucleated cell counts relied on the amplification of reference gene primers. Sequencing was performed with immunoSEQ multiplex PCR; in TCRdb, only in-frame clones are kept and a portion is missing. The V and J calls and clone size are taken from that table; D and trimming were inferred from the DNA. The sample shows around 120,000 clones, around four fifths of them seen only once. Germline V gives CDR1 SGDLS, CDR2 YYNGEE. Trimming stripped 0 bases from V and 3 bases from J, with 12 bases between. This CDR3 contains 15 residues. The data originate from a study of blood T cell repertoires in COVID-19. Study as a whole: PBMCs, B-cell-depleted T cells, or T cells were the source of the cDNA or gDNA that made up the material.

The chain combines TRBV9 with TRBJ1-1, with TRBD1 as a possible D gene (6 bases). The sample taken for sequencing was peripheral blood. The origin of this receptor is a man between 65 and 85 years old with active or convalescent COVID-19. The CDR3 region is CASSVGSRGYTEAFF. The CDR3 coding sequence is TGTGCCAGCAGCGTAGGATCCAGGGGTTACACTGAAGCTTTCTTT.